These 30 T cell receptor beta chains share one sample of origin, sequenced in a study of OX40 agonist ivuxolimab in advanced cancers. Measured with immunoSEQ multiplex PCR; TCRdb has only the in-frame clones, and not every one. The table records fewer than 55,000 clones, around 87% of them present only once. This specimen was CD4+ or CD8+ T cells sorted from blood, taken in a trial of the OX40 agonist ivuxolimab. The receptor set was obtained from an adult with an advanced solid tumor such as melanoma, head and neck, liver or kidney cancer.

This chain links TRBV7-2 with TRBJ2-3; no firm D call. V lost 3 bases and J 3 bases, leaving 10 bases between the germline ends. Germline V lookup: CDR1 SGHTA, CDR2 FQGNSA. The CDR3 totals 14 residues. CDR3 sequence: CASSFDGPTDTQYF. CDR3 bases: TGTGCCAGCAGCTTCGACGGGCCGACAGATACGCAGTATTTT. Full variable domain (missing parts from reference TRBV7-2 and TRBJ2-3): GAGVSQSPSNKVTEKGKDVELRCDPISGHTALYWYRQSLGQGLEFLIYFQGNSAPDKSGLPSDRFSAERTGGSVSTLTIQRTQQEDSAVYLCASSFDGPTDTQYFGPGTRLTVL.

The rearrangement links TRBV19 to TRBJ2-3, with D tentatively TRBD2 (5 bases). Trimming stripped 10 bases from V and 1 base from J, with 21 bases between. CDR3 length equals 16 residues. The germline gives CDR1 LNHDA, CDR2 SQIVND (reference sequence). CDR3 residues: CATLSPPGVGTDTQYF. For the CDR3, the DNA is TGTGCCACCCTATCTCCCCCCGGGGTAGGCACAGATACGCAGTATTTT.

The rearrangement links TRBV6-6 to TRBJ1-5, with 9 bases identical to TRBD1. V was clipped by 6 bases and J by 2 bases; unmatched bases: 8. CDR3 length: 16 residues. The germline V gene encodes CDR1 MNHNY and CDR2 SVGAGI (reference sequence). The CDR3 region has the DNA TGTGCCAGCAGCTTTGGGACAGGGACAGGCAATCAGCCCCAGCATTTT. As protein: CASSFGTGTGNQPQHF.

V is TRBV28 and J is TRBJ1-2; 10 positions agree with TRBD1. The V segment lost 4 bases and the J segment 2 bases; nucleotides outside the gene matches: 4. Germline lookup yields CDR1 MDHEN and CDR2 SYDVKM. CDR3 length: 15 residues. The DNA for the CDR3 is TGTGCCAGCAGTTGGAGACAGGGGGCCAACTATGGCTACACCTTC. This sequence encodes CASSWRQGANYGYTF.

This sequence joins TRBV4-2 and TRBJ2-5; D possibly corresponds to TRBD1 (6 bases). The CDR3 sequence is 15 residues long. V lost 4 bases and J 2 bases, leaving 14 bases between the germline ends. Germline V gene sequence: CDR1 LGHNA, CDR2 YNFKEQ. CDR3 residues: CASSRSRDKQETQYF. In DNA form, the CDR3 reads TGTGCCAGCAGCCGTAGCCGGGACAAGCAAGAGACCCAGTACTTC.

The genes are TRBV6-5 and TRBJ2-1; possible D gene TRBD2, 5 bases. Germline V gene sequence: CDR1 MNHEY, CDR2 SVGAGI. With 6 bases removed from V and 0 bases from J, the gap between germline ends came to 12 bases. CDR3 size: 15 residues. The CDR3 is CASSKDRGSYNEQFF. Written as DNA, the CDR3 is TGTGCCAGCAGCAAGGACCGGGGCTCCTACAATGAGCAGTTCTTC.

The rearrangement uses TRBV4-1 and TRBJ1-3; D is unclear. V was shortened by 3 bases and J by 4 bases, with 16 bases between the two germline ends. Germline loops: CDR1 MGHRA, CDR2 YSYEKL. This CDR3 has 16 residues. Written as DNA, the CDR3 is TGCGCCAGCAGCCAGGCATCCGGATACGGAGGAAACACCATATATTTT. Its protein product is CASSQASGYGGNTIYF.

The chain couples TRBV2 to TRBJ1-5; D gene ambiguous. CDR1 and CDR2 from the germline V gene are SNHLY and FYNNEI. The CDR3 consists of 14 residues. V was shortened by 6 bases and J by 7 bases, with 16 bases between the two germline ends. The CDR3 DNA reads TGTGCCAGCAGGCGTGACCCACCGGGACAGCCCCAGCATTTT. It encodes CASRRDPPGQPQHF.

The rearrangement joins TRBV18 to TRBJ1-2; 10 nucleotides align to TRBD1. This CDR3 region has 15 residues. Germline V gene data show CDR1 as KGHSH and CDR2 as LQKENI. Trimming took 4 bases from V and 2 from J; bases not matched to a gene: 4. The CDR3 loop reads CASSQSGQGNYGYTF. Written as DNA, the CDR3 is TGTGCCAGCTCACAATCGGGACAGGGGAACTATGGCTACACCTTC.

This chain joins TRBV27 and TRBJ2-2; 11 bases align to TRBD2. V dropped 5 bases and J dropped 5; count of bases not matched to a gene: 10. CDR3 size: 17 residues. Germline lookup yields CDR1 MNHEY and CDR2 SMNVEV (reference sequence). CDR3 residues: CASSHAGLAGGTGELFF. The CDR3 DNA follows: TGTGCCAGCAGTCACGCTGGACTAGCGGGTGGAACCGGGGAGCTGTTTTTT.

This clone turned up a few times. The rearrangement joins TRBV19 to TRBJ1-1; D call uncertain. The CDR3 consists of 15 residues. Looked up from germline, CDR1 is LNHDA and CDR2 is SQIVND (reference sequence). The V gene lost 6 bases and the J gene lost 1 base, with 15 bases spanning the gap. The CDR3 DNA reads TGTGCCAGTAGGATGAGGGCGAATGGGAACACTGAAGCTTTCTTT. Translating it yields CASRMRANGNTEAFF.

The CDR3 sequence: CASSPDRETYGYTF. As DNA, the CDR3 is TGCGCCAGCAGCCCCGACAGGGAGACCTATGGCTACACCTTC. This chain uses TRBV5-1 with TRBJ1-2; 7 bases map to TRBD1. Unmatched junction bases numbered 7, after V lost 4 bases and J lost 4 bases. CDR1 is SGHRS and CDR2 is YFSETQ in the germline V gene. This CDR3 is 14 amino acids long. Full variable domain (remainder filled in from reference TRBV5-1 and TRBJ1-2): KAGVTQTPRYLIKTRGQQVTLSCSPISGHRSVSWYQQTPGQGLQFLFEYFSETQRNKGNFPGRFSGRQFSNSRSEMNVSTLELGDSALYLCASSPDRETYGYTFGSGTRLTVV.

The DNA for the CDR3 is TGTGCCAGCAGTTCGGACAGGGGAGACTATGGCTACACCTTC. Residues: CASSSDRGDYGYTF. This sequence joins TRBV2 and TRBJ1-2; TRBD1 matches 9 bases. The J segment lost 3 bases and the V segment lost 5 bases, leaving 4 bases of the junction unmatched. CDR3 length: 14 residues. Per germline, CDR1 SNHLY and CDR2 FYNNEI.

The chain links TRBV27 to TRBJ2-2; 8 bases match TRBD2. Germline CDR1 reads MNHEY; CDR2 reads SMNVEV (reference sequence). The CDR3 loop spans 15 amino acids. The J segment lost 7 bases and the V segment lost 5 bases, leaving 9 bases of the junction unmatched. The CDR3 region has the DNA TGTGCCAGCAGTCCCAGAGCGGGAGCTGACGGGGAGCTGTTTTTT. Amino acid sequence: CASSPRAGADGELFF.

The chain combines TRBV13 with TRBJ2-2; 7 positions match TRBD1. This CDR3 has 15 residues. Germline-derived CDR1 and CDR2 are PRHDT and FYEKMQ (reference sequence). The J segment lost 3 bases and the V segment lost 3 bases, leaving 4 bases of the junction unmatched. Here the CDR3 reads CASSFGTGDTGELFF. For the CDR3, the DNA is TGTGCCAGCAGCTTTGGTACAGGGGACACCGGGGAGCTGTTTTTT. The complete variable domain, with remaining parts taken from reference TRBV13 and TRBJ2-2, reads AAGVIQSPRHLIKEKRETATLKCYPIPRHDTVYWYQQGPGQDPQFLISFYEKMQSDKGSIPDRFSAQQFSDYHSELNMSSLELGDSALYFCASSFGTGDTGELFFGEGSRLTVL.

The V and J genes are TRBV18 and TRBJ1-1; D may be TRBD1 (5 bases). Germline lookup yields CDR1 KGHSH and CDR2 LQKENI. V was cut by 6 bases and J by 8 bases, with 13 bases left in between. The CDR3 consists of 12 residues. As DNA, the CDR3 is TGTGCCAGCTCCCTTGGGGCTCTGGAAGCTTTCTTT. This codes for CASSLGALEAFF.

The chain recombines TRBV4-2 with TRBJ2-1, with D hard to call. The CDR3 has 17 amino acids. The V end lost 5 bases, the J end lost 6 bases, and 23 bases lay between the germline ends. CDR1 and CDR2 from the germline V gene are LGHNA and YNFKEQ. Written as DNA, the CDR3 is TGTGCCAGCAGCGGCTACCGGCCGGCCTCTCTAGTCAATGAGCAGTTCTTC. Translation: CASSGYRPASLVNEQFF.

In its sample, this clone was seen a few times. This rearrangement joins TRBV29-1 to TRBJ2-5; 11 nucleotides line up with TRBD1. In germline, CDR1 is SQVTM, CDR2 ANQGSEA. Trimming at V came to 4 bases and at J to 5 bases, leaving 9 bases not matched to a gene. This CDR3 contains 15 residues. CDR3 bases: TGCAGCGTTGGTTGGACAGGGGGCGCCGGGGAGACCCAGTACTTC. As protein: CSVGWTGGAGETQYF.

V and J are TRBV5-8 and TRBJ2-1; no clear D gene. CDR1 is SGHTS and CDR2 is YDEGEE in the germline V gene. This CDR3 contains 15 residues. The V gene lost 8 bases and the J gene lost 1 base, with 16 bases spanning the gap. CDR3 protein: CARSSRTASYNEQFF. The CDR3 DNA is TGTGCCAGGAGTTCGCGGACGGCTTCCTACAATGAGCAGTTCTTC.

The CDR3 region has the DNA TGTGCCAGCACTCCCAGGAGAACCAGCAATGAGCAGTTCTTC. It codes for CASTPRRTSNEQFF. This rearrangement joins TRBV28 to TRBJ2-1, with D unresolved. Germline V gives CDR1 MDHEN, CDR2 SYDVKM. The CDR3 has 14 amino acids. The V and J ends lost 7 bases and 6 bases respectively, with 16 bases between them. Using reference TRBV28 and TRBJ2-1 for the parts outside the CDR3, the full variable domain is DVKVTQSSRYLVKRTGEKVFLECVQDMDHENMFWYRQDPGLGLRLIYFSYDVKMKEKGDIPEGYSVSREKKERFSLILESASTNQTSMYLCASTPRRTSNEQFFGPGTRLTVL.

The chain has TRBV25-1 and TRBJ2-1; tentative D call: TRBD1 (5 bases). Germline CDR1 and CDR2: MGHDK and SYGVNS. There are 12 residues in the CDR3. V lost 4 bases and J lost 6, with 7 bases in between. CDR3 coding DNA: TGTGCCAGCAGTGCCAGGGTCAATGAGCAGTTCTTC. This sequence encodes CASSARVNEQFF.

V is TRBV7-6 and J is TRBJ1-1; the match to TRBD1 covers 7 bases. Trimming cost V 1 base and J 1 base; bases outside gene matches: 9. This CDR3 comprises 17 residues. Germline values: CDR1 SGHVS, CDR2 FNYEAQ. The CDR3 spells CASSLGGLQGTNTEAFF. The DNA for the CDR3 is TGTGCCAGCAGCTTAGGGGGGTTACAGGGGACGAACACTGAAGCTTTCTTT.

This chain joins TRBV28 and TRBJ2-2, with D tentatively TRBD1 (5 bases). Germline V gives CDR1 MDHEN, CDR2 SYDVKM. The germline V and J ends were trimmed by 0 bases and 4 bases, with 12 bases remaining between them. This CDR3 contains 16 residues. As DNA, the CDR3 is TGTGCCAGCAGTTTATGGGCGAGTCAGGGCACCGGGGAGCTGTTTTTT. This sequence encodes CASSLWASQGTGELFF.

The chain joins TRBV5-5 to TRBJ2-2; TRBD1 matches 8 bases. CDR1 and CDR2 from the germline V gene are SGHKS and YYEKEE (reference sequence). V dropped 4 bases and J dropped 9; count of bases not matched to a gene: 26. This CDR3 comprises 20 residues. The CDR3 nucleotides are TGTGCCAGCAGCATACACCGACAGGGGAAGTCCTCTCTAAACTTCCGGGAGCTGTTTTTT. This encodes CASSIHRQGKSSLNFRELFF. Based on the CDR3 plus reference TRBV5-5 and TRBJ2-2, the full variable domain is DAGVTQSPTHLIKTRGQQVTLRCSPISGHKSVSWYQQVLGQGPQFIFQYYEKEERGRGNFPDRFSARQFPNYSSELNVNALLLGDSALYLCASSIHRQGKSSLNFRELFFGEGSRLTVL.

The chain recombines TRBV7-2 with TRBJ1-3; D is perhaps TRBD1 (6 bases). Germline V CDR1 and CDR2: SGHTA, FQGNSA. The CDR3 totals 15 residues. V was clipped by 5 bases and J by 4 bases, with 15 bases between them. The chain's CDR3 is CASSGTGSLGNTIYF. CDR3 in DNA: TGTGCCAGCAGCGGAACAGGGTCGCTAGGAAACACCATATATTTT.

V and J are TRBV7-8 and TRBJ2-1; 7 bases line up with TRBD2. J was trimmed by 0 bases and V by 1 base; bases with no gene match: 9. The CDR3 has 18 amino acids. From germline, CDR1 is SGHVS and CDR2 FQNEAQ. CDR3 amino acids: CASSLVSRGGNSYNEQFF. In DNA form, the CDR3 reads TGTGCCAGCAGCTTAGTGTCGAGGGGAGGGAACTCCTACAATGAGCAGTTCTTC.

This chain links TRBV11-2 with TRBJ1-1; possible D gene TRBD1, 5 bases. Germline V gene data show CDR1 as SGHAT and CDR2 as FQNNGV. The CDR3 is made up of 15 amino acids. V lost 1 base, J lost 5 bases, and 14 bases lay in between. The DNA of the CDR3 is TGTGCCAGCAGCTTAGCCCCAGGGTCCGGTACTGAAGCTTTCTTT. Translating it yields CASSLAPGSGTEAFF.

The chain has TRBV5-4 and TRBJ2-6; D is perhaps TRBD1 (6 bases). V was clipped by 2 bases and J by 4 bases, with 13 bases between them. CDR1 is SGHNT and CDR2 is YYREEE in the germline V gene (reference sequence). The CDR3 contains 16 residues. CDR3 amino acids: CASSFGQLTGANVLTF. As DNA, the CDR3 is TGTGCCAGCAGCTTTGGACAGTTAACGGGGGCCAACGTCCTGACTTTC. The variable domain in full, with the rest retrieved from reference TRBV5-4 and TRBJ2-6, is ETGVTQSPTHLIKTRGQQVTLRCSSQSGHNTVSWYQQALGQGPQFIFQYYREEENGRGNFPPRFSGLQFPNYSSELNVNALELDDSALYLCASSFGQLTGANVLTFGAGSRLTVL.

The gene calls are TRBV27 and TRBJ1-5; 7 positions match TRBD1. J was trimmed by 3 bases and V by 5 bases; bases with no gene match: 10. The CDR3 covers 16 residues. Germline-derived CDR1 and CDR2 are MNHEY and SMNVEV (reference sequence). CDR3 DNA: TGTGCCAGCAGTCCAAGCAGGGGGGATCTCAATCAGCCCCAGCATTTT. Amino acids: CASSPSRGDLNQPQHF.

For this clone: The junction departs from germline at one end; a sequencing error may be responsible. This chain connects TRBV18 to TRBJ1-4; no firm D call. Germline V gene data show CDR1 as KGHSH and CDR2 as LQKENI. The CDR3 loop spans 13 amino acids. CDR3 DNA sequence: TGTGCCAGCTCACCGTTAGGATTCGAAACACTGTTTTTT. This sequence encodes CASSPLGFETLFF.